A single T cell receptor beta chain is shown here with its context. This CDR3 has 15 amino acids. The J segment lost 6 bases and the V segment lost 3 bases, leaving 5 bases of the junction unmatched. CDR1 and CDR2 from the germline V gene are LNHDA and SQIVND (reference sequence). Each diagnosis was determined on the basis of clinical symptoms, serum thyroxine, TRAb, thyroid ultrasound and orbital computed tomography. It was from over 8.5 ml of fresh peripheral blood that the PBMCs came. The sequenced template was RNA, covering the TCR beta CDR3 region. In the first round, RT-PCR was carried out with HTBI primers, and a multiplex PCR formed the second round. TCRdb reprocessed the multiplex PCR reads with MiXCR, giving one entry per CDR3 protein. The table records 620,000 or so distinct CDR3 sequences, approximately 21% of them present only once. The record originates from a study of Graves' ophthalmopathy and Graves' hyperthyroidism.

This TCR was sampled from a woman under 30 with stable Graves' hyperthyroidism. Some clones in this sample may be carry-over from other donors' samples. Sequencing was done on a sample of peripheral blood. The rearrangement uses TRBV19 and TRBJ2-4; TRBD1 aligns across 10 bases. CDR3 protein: CASSIPGTGANIQYF. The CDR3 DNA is TGTGCCAGTAGTATCCCCGGGACAGGGGCAAACATTCAGTACTTC.